The rows below give T cell receptor beta chains drawn from one sample of a study of T cell repertoires in cytomegalovirus infection. TCRdb called the reads again in MiXCR, with one record for every CDR3 protein. Seen here are 600,000 to 700,000 distinct CDR3 sequences, 30% to 40% observed once, and the top ten hold 15% to 20%. What these receptors recognize is not known. Sequencing was performed on cultured PBMCs, taken from culture after CMV antigen stimulation. The receptors derive from a human donor in good health (CMV status not recorded). Some clones in this sample may be carry-over from other donors' samples. Each CDR3 is given with its conserved first and last residue. D genes are given only for firm matches. Clone size is shown for a subset of rows, as once, few, many or a class of expanded clone.

J gene | clone size | V gene | D gene | CDR3 DNA | CDR3 protein
TRBJ2-1 | many | TRBV7-2 | TRBD2 | TGTGCCAGCAGCGCAGCGGGAGTTTACAATGAGCAGTTCTTC | CASSAAGVYNEQFF
TRBJ1-1 | - | TRBV5-1 | TRBD1 | TGCGCCAGCACACCCCAACAGGGGTCAAGCACTGAAGCTTTCTTT | CASTPQQGSSTEAFF
TRBJ1-5 | - | TRBV20-1 | - | TGCAGTGCTAGCAAGGGGATCGGCAATCAGCCCCAGCATTTT | CSASKGIGNQPQHF
TRBJ1-1 | many | TRBV12-3/TRBV12-4 | TRBD1 | TGTGCCAGCAGTTGGACAGGGGGCTCGAGTGAAGCTTTCTTT | CASSWTGGSSEAFF
TRBJ2-7 | many | TRBV7-2 | - | TGTGCCAGCAGCTTAGCGAAAGCTGGCGAGCAGTACTTC | CASSLAKAGEQYF
TRBJ2-7 | - | TRBV10-3 | - | TGTGCCATCAGTGCGACTAGTTTTAGGGACGAGCAGTACTTC | CAISATSFRDEQYF
TRBJ2-2 | - | TRBV2 | - | TGTGCCAGCAGAATCACCAGGGAGAGCGCCAACACCGGGGAGCTGTTTTTT | CASRITRESANTGELFF
TRBJ1-2 | - | TRBV20-1 | - | TGCAGTGCCGCGCCCCCGGGCCTGGTGGACTATGGCTACACCTTC | CSAAPPGLVDYGYTF
TRBJ1-6 | - | TRBV11-3 | - | TGTGCCAGCAGCTTGAATAATAATTCACCCCTCCACTTT | CASSLNNNSPLHF
TRBJ1-5 | few | TRBV12-3/TRBV12-4 | - | TGTGCCAGCAGTTTATTGGGAGGCCAGCCCCAGCATTTT | CASSLLGGQPQHF
TRBJ1-1 | - | TRBV27 | - | TGTGCCAGCAGTTTAACCCCCCAGGGCATGAGGATGAACACTGAAGCTTTCTTT | CASSLTPQGMRMNTEAFF
TRBJ2-7 | - | TRBV10-3 | - | TGTGCCATCAGTGAAGGTTGGGGCGAGCAGTACTTC | CAISEGWGEQYF
TRBJ2-7 | few | TRBV7-9 | - | TGTGCCAGCAGCTTCTTCGGCCGTGGAGAAGAGCAGTACTTC | CASSFFGRGEEQYF
TRBJ2-7 | few | TRBV6-6 | TRBD1 | TGTGCCAGCAGTTACCGACCGGGACAGTTATCCTACGAGCAGTACTTC | CASSYRPGQLSYEQYF
TRBJ1-2 | - | TRBV19 | TRBD1 | TGTGCCAGTAGTACTCTGCTCGGACGACAGGGAGGTTACTATGGCTACACCTTC | CASSTLLGRQGGYYGYTF
TRBJ2-3 | few | TRBV2 | - | TGTGCCAGCAGTGAAGGCTCTTGGAGGACAGATACGCAGTATTTT | CASSEGSWRTDTQYF
TRBJ2-2 | few | TRBV7-2 | TRBD2 | TGTGCCAGCAGCTCAGGACTAGCGGGAGGGCGTTACACCGGGGAGCTGTTTTTT | CASSSGLAGGRYTGELFF
TRBJ2-2 | few | TRBV7-8 | - | TGTGCCAGCACCCCGAGTGGGGTGAACGGGGAGCTGTTTTTT | CASTPSGVNGELFF
TRBJ2-2 | - | TRBV20-1 | - | TGCAGTGCTAGATCCGACGGATTGGGGCTGTTTTTT | CSARSDGLGLFF
TRBJ2-3 | - | TRBV5-1 | TRBD1 | TGCGCCAGCAGCTTAGACAGGGCCTCCACAGATACGCAGTATTTT | CASSLDRASTDTQYF
TRBJ2-5 | many | TRBV7-8 | - | TGTGCCAGCAGCTCCCGCACCCTAAAAGAGACCCAGTACTTC | CASSSRTLKETQYF
TRBJ2-7 | - | TRBV11-2 | - | TGTGCCAGCAGCTCCCCGGCGGTCCCCTACGAGCAGTACTTC | CASSSPAVPYEQYF
TRBJ2-7 | - | TRBV12-3/TRBV12-4 | TRBD1 | TGTGCCAGCAGTGGGGACAGGGTAGGGCAGTACTTC | CASSGDRVGQYF
TRBJ2-3 | - | TRBV4-1 | - | TGCGCCAGCAGCCAAGACGGGCCTCTGGCAGATACGCAGTATTTT | CASSQDGPLADTQYF
TRBJ2-1 | - | TRBV6-2/TRBV6-3 | - | TGTGCCAGCAGGGCACTAGTCGCTGAGCAGTTCTTC | CASRALVAEQFF
TRBJ1-6 | - | TRBV7-2 | - | TGTGCCAGCAGCTTATTGCAGGGGATCAATTCACCCCTCCACTTT | CASSLLQGINSPLHF
TRBJ1-6 | - | TRBV12-3/TRBV12-4 | - | TGTGCCAGCAGTCCCGTGGAGCATTCACCCCTCCACTTT | CASSPVEHSPLHF
TRBJ1-6 | - | TRBV20-1 | TRBD1 | TGCAGTGCGGTTGACAGGGTTAATTCACCCCTCCACTTT | CSAVDRVNSPLHF
TRBJ2-7 | few | TRBV11-1 | TRBD1 | TGTGCCAGCAGCGAAGAGGGGACAGCCTACGAGCAGTACTTC | CASSEEGTAYEQYF
TRBJ2-7 | - | TRBV20-1 | - | TGCAGCGTGGGTCTGCGCCACAGGTCCTACGAGCAGTACTTC | CSVGLRHRSYEQYF
TRBJ2-1 | few | TRBV12-3/TRBV12-4 | - | TGTGCCAGCAGTCTGGAGGGGGGGGCTGTACGGGATGAGCAGTTCTTC | CASSLEGGAVRDEQFF
TRBJ1-1 | few | TRBV6-2/TRBV6-3 | - | TGTGCCAGCAATAACAGGGAGGAGAGCACTGAAGCTTTCTTT | CASNNREESTEAFF
TRBJ1-1 | - | TRBV11-2 | - | TGTGCCAGCAGCACCCAGGGGCTCACTGAAGCTTTCTTT | CASSTQGLTEAFF
TRBJ2-5 | many | TRBV12-3/TRBV12-4 | - | TGTGCCAGCAGTTTAGCGACAACCCAAGAGACCCAGTACTTC | CASSLATTQETQYF
TRBJ2-5 | - | TRBV7-2 | - | TGTGCCAGCAGCTTAGCCCCCGGTCAATTTGAGACCCAGTACTTC | CASSLAPGQFETQYF
TRBJ1-1 | - | TRBV6-2/TRBV6-3 | - | TGTGCCAGCAGCCGTACCCTGTGGGAGAACACTGAAGCTTTCTTT | CASSRTLWENTEAFF
TRBJ2-1 | - | TRBV6-2/TRBV6-3 | - | TGTGCCAGCGGTTATTTCGCGTACAATGAGCAGTTCTTC | CASGYFAYNEQFF
TRBJ2-7 | - | TRBV6-2/TRBV6-3 | - | TGTGCCAGCAGTTACTCGTGGGCACTACTTTCGGCGGAGCAGTACTTC | CASSYSWALLSAEQYF
TRBJ2-3 | - | TRBV6-6 | - | TGTGCCACTAGGGACCTCACAGATACGCAGTATTTT | CATRDLTDTQYF
TRBJ2-1 | few | TRBV7-2 | TRBD1 | TGTGCCAGCAGATGGACAGGGGGCCGGGAGCAGTTCTTC | CASRWTGGREQFF
TRBJ2-2 | - | TRBV11-2 | - | TGTGCCAGCAGCTTCGGCTCCATCTTAGGAACCGGGGAGCTGTTTTTT | CASSFGSILGTGELFF
TRBJ1-2 | few | TRBV11-2 | TRBD1 | TGTGCCAGCAGCCCGGACAGGGGGCGCGGTGGCTACACCTTC | CASSPDRGRGGYTF
TRBJ2-3 | - | TRBV20-1 | TRBD2 | TGCAGTGCTAGAGATGCTAGCGGGGCCACAGATACGCAGTATTTT | CSARDASGATDTQYF
TRBJ2-2 | - | TRBV6-5 | - | TGTGCCAGCAGTTACGACGGACGGGGAGCCACCGGGGAGCTGTTTTTT | CASSYDGRGATGELFF